This T cell receptor (beta chain) is drawn from a study of shared clonotypes between healthy human individuals (dated by TCRdb to about 2020). Describing the broader study: The cohort comprised a couple of women and a few men aged 18 to 49 years. Per donor, three plates each were used for CD4 naive and CD4 memory, two for CD8 naive, and one for CD8 memory. The study deeply sequenced blood TCR repertoires of several healthy adults to estimate repertoire size and the extent of clonotype sharing between individuals. To increase sequencing depth and limit assay-specific biases, different laboratories used diverse techniques to prepare libraries and sequence TCR repertoires. Each donor's leukapheresis produced roughly between roughly 0.85 and 9.5 billion PBMCs. General conclusions and limits of the study: Sampling was limited to blood, and TCR repertoires in tissue likely differ from TCR repertoires in blood. Naive subsets generally had larger estimated clonotype richness than memory subsets. Across four donors, around 5.4% of naive CD4, 3% to 3.5% of naive CD8, approximately 2.5% of memory CD4, and 0.4% to 0.45% of memory CD8 clonotypes were shared. The small number of donors limited the genetic and exposure-history diversity represented. Based on pairwise subsampling, the degree of clonotype sharing among donors was expected to be affected by sequencing depth. Higher generation probabilities were observed for clonotypes shared by all four sorted-subset donors than for non-shared clonotypes. Incomplete sequencing was indicated by rarefaction of sorted-subset datasets, despite the large sequencing depth.

Using the deep immunoSEQ assay, multiplex PCR amplified TCR CDR3 regions from genomic DNA. Genomic DNA extracted from each cell subset was distributed evenly over all wells of several immunoSEQ 96-well plates, and each plate served as one replicate. For sorted subsets, about 210 ng of genomic DNA, equivalent to some 30,000 T cell genomes, went into each replicate PCR. The purified libraries were quantified using a Qubit 3.0 fluorometer, sized with a Bioanalyzer 2100, and then quantified again using the KAPA Library Quantification kit. A separate single-read 150-cycle Illumina NextSeq 550 flow cell was used to sequence each immunoSEQ 96-well plate. For the original study's pipeline: Because the immunoSEQ output held only junctional sequences and lacked quality scores, the filtering could not match the filtering applied to full-length reads. To assign V/J genes and CDR3, sequences were annotated using PyIR, a Python wrapper for IgBLAST v1.9, with IMGT germline references. Reads with weak V/J assignments (E-value above 1e-6), missing CDR3, stop codons, out-of-frame junctions, or ambiguous translated residues were removed. V3J clonotypes were defined by identical inferred V gene, J gene, and CDR3 amino acid sequence. To compute the percentage overlap between repertoires, the number of shared unique clonotypes was divided by the size of the smaller repertoire. RTK rarefaction, the Chao1 estimator, and Recon v2.1 estimates of unobserved clonotypes were used to assess repertoire richness. For all TCRbeta clonotypes obtained by the gDNA method from several donors, generation probabilities were computed with OLGA. TCRdb limited this immuneACCESS table to in-frame rearrangements with V and J called. A share of clones is missing; checked studies link under half to unresolved V genes, and the rest is unexplained. V and J calls and clone size come straight from that table; D and trimming were deduced from the DNA. This sample is represented by about 580,000 clones; about 98% of them were singletons. The biggest ten clones account for 0.3% of the sample.

Of note for this clone: Its antigen specificity is not known. No base quality values were provided; no much bigger clone lies one nucleotide off.

V and J lose 4 bases and 3 bases, and a span of 13 bases separates them. Inclusive of the bounding cysteine and phenylalanine, the CDR3 is 14 residues long. The kept DNA is CDR3 alone, 42 bases in frame from the first base. As encoded in the germline V gene, CDR1 is SGDLS while CDR2 is YYNGEE. For the CD8 naive samples, CD45RO-negative cells were positively selected for CCR7, yielding a CD45RA+CCR7+ population from which TemRA cells were excluded. The donors were healthy, HIV-negative adults who had no recently reported acute infections or vaccinations. Every donor was a Caucasian adult residing in Nashville, Tennessee, USA. After blood collection by leukapheresis, PBMCs were isolated using Ficoll-Histopaque density gradient centrifugation and then cryopreserved in the vapor phase of liquid nitrogen. Purity and quantity of every magnetically sorted T cell population were checked by analytical flow cytometry. From each sorted fraction, genomic DNA was isolated and quantified by UV absorbance on a Nanodrop 2000c.

Recombination connected TRBV9 to TRBJ1-2; TRBD1 is perhaps the D gene, given 5 matching bases. The sequenced sample was naive CD8+ T cells sorted from blood. The sample's cell subset or site label, decoded: CD45RA+CCR7+. The sequence was collected from a man aged 30 to 39 in good health. The nucleotide sequence reads TGTGCCAGCAGCCCTAGGACATCAGACTATGGCTACACCTTC. It translates to CASSPRTSDYGYTF. The entire variable domain, with the stretches around the CDR3 drawn from the reference TRBV9 and TRBJ1-2 proteins, is DSGVTQTPKHLITATGQRVTLRCSPRSGDLSVYWYQQSLDQGLQFLIQYYNGEERAKGNILERFSAQQFPDLHSELNLSSLELGDSALYFCASSPRTSDYGYTFGSGTRLTVV.